Shown below are 26 T cell receptor beta chains from a single sample sequenced in a study of blood T cell repertoires in COVID-19. Repertoires were generated with immunoSEQ multiplex PCR, while TCRdb's copy carries only in-frame clones and drops some. The sample carries 100,000 to 150,000 clones, roughly 86% recorded once. The sample consisted of peripheral blood. All receptors come from a woman aged 55-70 years with acute or convalescent COVID-19.

This chain connects TRBV2 to TRBJ2-3; unclear D gene. CDR1 is SNHLY, CDR2 FYNNEI, per germline. The CDR3 sequence is 14 residues long. V lost 7 bases and J 2 bases, leaving 13 bases between the germline ends. The CDR3 bases are TGTGCCAGCACAAGCAGGCTGAACACAGATACGCAGTATTTT. It codes for CASTSRLNTDTQYF.

V and J are TRBV19 and TRBJ2-2, with a possible D match to TRBD1 (8 bases). Deletions cut 6 bases from V and 2 bases from J, with 16 bases between. This CDR3 spans 16 amino acids. Per germline, CDR1 LNHDA and CDR2 SQIVND (reference sequence). CDR3 amino acids: CASSKQGGTNTGELFF. CDR3 sequence (DNA): TGTGCCAGTAGCAAACAGGGGGGGACTAACACCGGGGAGCTGTTTTTT.

The V gene is TRBV3-1 (or the pseudogene TRBV3-2), the J gene TRBJ2-3; the match to TRBD2 covers 9 bases. J was trimmed by 1 base and V by 2 bases; bases with no gene match: 4. In germline, CDR1 is LGHDT, CDR2 YNNKEL (reference sequence). There are 16 residues in the CDR3. The DNA of the CDR3 is TGTGCCAGCAGCCAAACTAGCGGGCGTGGCACAGATACGCAGTATTTT. This encodes CASSQTSGRGTDTQYF.

The sample holds one count of this clone. The V call is TRBV29-1, the J call TRBJ2-7; weak D call: TRBD1 (6 bases). CDR1 is SQVTM and CDR2 is ANQGSEA in the germline V gene. The V and J ends lost 4 bases and 0 bases respectively, with 10 bases between them. The CDR3 runs to 13 residues. The CDR3 nucleotides read TGCAGCGTTGGACAGGTAAACTCCTACGAGCAGTACTTC. Encoded protein: CSVGQVNSYEQYF.

This chain joins TRBV12-5 and TRBJ2-1; tentative D call: TRBD1 (6 bases). CDR1 and CDR2 from the germline V gene are LGHNT and FRNRAP. The V and J ends lost 5 bases and 0 bases respectively, with 11 bases between them. The CDR3 covers 15 residues. CDR3 bases: TGTGCTAGTGGTCGAGACAGGAGCTCCTACAATGAGCAGTTCTTC. Protein: CASGRDRSSYNEQFF.

This chain connects TRBV11-2 to TRBJ1-4; D ambiguous. Germline-derived CDR1 and CDR2 are SGHAT and FQNNGV. The CDR3 has 13 residues. Trimming stripped 2 bases from V and 8 bases from J, with 9 bases between. DNA for the CDR3: TGTGCCAGCAGCTTATCGACTCGAGAAAAACTGTTTTTT. This gives the protein CASSLSTREKLFF. The full variable domain, rest sourced from reference TRBV11-2 and TRBJ1-4, is EAGVAQSPRYKIIEKRQSVAFWCNPISGHATLYWYQQILGQGPKLLIQFQNNGVVDDSQLPKDRFSAERLKGVDSTLKIQPAKLEDSAVYLCASSLSTREKLFFGSGTQLSVL.

The genes are TRBV7-9 and TRBJ2-5; 7 nucleotides agree with TRBD2. The V gene end was trimmed by 5 bases and the J gene end by 3 bases; junction bases not matched to a gene: 15. CDR3 length: 17 amino acids. The germline CDR1 and CDR2 sequences are SEHNR and FQNEAQ (reference sequence). CDR3 protein: CASSRLFGRIGEETQYF. CDR3 bases: TGTGCCAGCAGCCGTCTTTTCGGGAGGATAGGGGAAGAGACCCAGTACTTC.

The chain has TRBV5-8 and TRBJ2-1; D remains unclear. V lost 1 base to trimming and J lost 7 bases, with 6 bases between them. Germline V lookup: CDR1 SGHTS, CDR2 YDEGEE. The CDR3 covers 12 residues. The CDR3, as DNA: TGTGCCAGCAGCTTGAACCAGAATGAGCAGTTCTTC. Its translation: CASSLNQNEQFF. Supplemented by reference TRBV5-8 and TRBJ2-1, the full variable domain reads EAGVTQSPTHLIKTRGQQATLRCSPISGHTSVYWYQQALGLGLQFLLWYDEGEERNRGNFPPRFSGRQFPNYSSELNVNALELEDSALYLCASSLNQNEQFFGPGTRLTVL.

The chain links TRBV19 to TRBJ2-5; 8 bases line up with TRBD2. After removal of 4 bases from V and 0 bases from J, the junction contained 7 bases not matched to a gene. Germline CDR1 LNHDA, CDR2 SQIVND (reference sequence). The CDR3 runs to 16 residues. This CDR3 reads CASSTRLAMYQETQYF. In DNA form, the CDR3 reads TGTGCCAGTAGTACGAGACTAGCGATGTACCAAGAGACCCAGTACTTC. The full variable domain, its missing parts supplied by reference TRBV19 and TRBJ2-5, is DGGITQSPKYLFRKEGQNVTLSCEQNLNHDAMYWYRQDPGQGLRLIYYSQIVNDFQKGDIAEGYSVSREKKESFPLTVTSAQKNPTAFYLCASSTRLAMYQETQYFGPGTRLLVL.

The V and J genes are TRBV6-1 and TRBJ2-7; 7 nucleotides agree with TRBD1. The germline V gene encodes CDR1 MNHNS and CDR2 SASEGT. With 1 base clipped from V and 0 bases from J, the junction kept 6 bases outside the gene matches. This CDR3 is 16 amino acids long. The CDR3 nucleotides read TGTGCCAGCAGTGAAGGCCGGGACAGACTCTCCTACGAGCAGTACTTC. Translation: CASSEGRDRLSYEQYF.

The chain recombines TRBV7-9 with TRBJ2-1; D gene unclear. CDR1 is SEHNR and CDR2 is FQNEAQ in the germline V gene (reference sequence). The length of the CDR3 is 13 residues. The ends were cut back, 5 bases at V and 5 bases at J, with 10 bases in the middle. This CDR3 reads CASSIDGDNEQFF. The CDR3 DNA follows: TGTGCCAGCAGCATCGACGGAGACAATGAGCAGTTCTTC. The full variable domain, in which reference TRBV7-9 and TRBJ2-1 provide the parts outside the CDR3, is DTGVSQNPRHKITKRGQNVTFRCDPISEHNRLYWYRQTLGQGPEFLTYFQNEAQLEKSRLLSDRFSAERPKGSFSTLEIQRTEQGDSAMYLCASSIDGDNEQFFGPGTRLTVL.

The chain uses TRBV7-2 and TRBJ1-5, with D maybe TRBD1 (6 bases). This CDR3 contains 15 residues. V lost 1 base and J 6 bases, leaving 13 bases between the germline ends. Germline lookup yields CDR1 SGHTA and CDR2 FQGNSA. The CDR3 reads CASSLDGGAGQPQHF. The CDR3 nucleotides read TGTGCCAGCAGCTTAGATGGGGGGGCGGGTCAGCCCCAGCATTTT.

The chain carries TRBV5-1 and TRBJ2-5; D is possibly TRBD2 (5 bases). V was clipped by 2 bases and J by 4 bases, with 18 bases between them. Germline V lookup: CDR1 SGHRS, CDR2 YFSETQ. The CDR3 runs to 16 residues. The CDR3 nucleotides read TGCGCCAGCAGCTTATACGGGATGGGAATAGGAGAGACCCAGTACTTC. It specifies CASSLYGMGIGETQYF.

The chain recombines TRBV30 with TRBJ1-5; D might be TRBD1 (6 bases). Per the germline V gene, CDR1 is GTSNPN and CDR2 is SVGIG (reference sequence). V was shortened by 2 bases and J by 3 bases, with 17 bases between the two germline ends. The CDR3 consists of 16 residues. The CDR3 coding sequence is TGTGCCTGGAGTCCTCGGGGGAGGGGGGACAATCAGCCCCAGCATTTT. Translated, it gives CAWSPRGRGDNQPQHF.

This clone was detected once. This CDR3 reads CASSHYGTAYNEQFF. In DNA form, the CDR3 reads TGTGCCAGCAGCCATTACGGGACAGCTTACAATGAGCAGTTCTTC. The chain joins TRBV14 to TRBJ2-1, with TRBD1 matching over 7 bases. Germline V CDR1 and CDR2: SGHDN, FVKESK. J was trimmed by 4 bases and V by 3 bases; bases with no gene match: 6. The CDR3 has 15 amino acids.

The chain links TRBV4-1 to TRBJ2-7; 8 nucleotides line up with TRBD1. CDR3 length equals 16 residues. Germline V CDR1 and CDR2: MGHRA, YSYEKL. The J segment lost 2 bases and the V segment lost 0 bases, leaving 6 bases of the junction unmatched. The CDR3 loop is CASSQETGVPTYEQYF. The DNA of the CDR3 is TGCGCCAGCAGCCAAGAGACAGGGGTTCCTACCTACGAGCAGTACTTC.

The V gene is TRBV7-8, the J gene TRBJ1-1; weak D call: TRBD1 (5 bases). Germline V CDR1 and CDR2: SGHVS, FQNEAQ. Trimming cost V 5 bases and J 1 base, with 8 bases left between them. CDR3 length equals 13 residues. The CDR3 loop is CASSLDRNTEAFF. Written as DNA, the CDR3 is TGTGCCAGCAGCCTAGACAGGAACACTGAAGCTTTCTTT.

The rearrangement uses TRBV19 and TRBJ2-1; 14 positions match TRBD2. Looked up from germline, CDR1 is LNHDA and CDR2 is SQIVND (reference sequence). This CDR3 has 15 residues. Germline trimming cut 7 bases from V and 7 bases from J; bases unmatched to any gene: 6. As DNA, the CDR3 is TGTGCCAGTACCATGGGACTAGCGGGAGCGAATGAGCAGTTCTTC. It yields the protein CASTMGLAGANEQFF.

This clone was seen only a few times. The CDR3 here is CSASRGYTEAFF. In DNA, the CDR3 is TGCAGTGCTAGTAGGGGATACACTGAAGCTTTCTTT. The chain has TRBV20-1 and TRBJ1-1, with a possible D match to TRBD1 (5 bases). The germline V gene encodes CDR1 DFQATT and CDR2 SNEGSKA (reference sequence). The V end was cut by 3 bases, the J end by 3 bases, with 8 bases between. The length of the CDR3 is 12 residues.

This chain joins TRBV7-9 and TRBJ1-2; D is perhaps TRBD1 (5 bases). Germline-derived CDR1 and CDR2 are SEHNR and FQNEAQ (reference sequence). V was shortened by 5 bases and J by 8 bases, with 15 bases between the two germline ends. This CDR3 comprises 13 residues. CDR3 region: CASSIDSYLGYTF. The CDR3, as DNA: TGTGCCAGCAGCATCGACAGCTACCTAGGCTACACCTTC.

The chain joins TRBV11-2 to TRBJ2-7; 10 nucleotides line up with TRBD2. Germline CDR1 SGHAT, CDR2 FQNNGV. V trimming: 5 bases; J trimming: 0 bases; junction bases outside the gene matches: 7. The CDR3 sequence is 16 residues long. In DNA form, the CDR3 reads TGTGCCAGCAGCCGATTAAGCGGGAGGGACTCCTACGAGCAGTACTTC. Protein: CASSRLSGRDSYEQYF.

The table lists this clone with a count of one. V is TRBV19 and J is TRBJ1-1, with TRBD1 as a possible D gene (5 bases). Germline CDR1 reads LNHDA; CDR2 reads SQIVND (reference sequence). The CDR3 covers 14 residues. Trimming took off 5 bases at V and 1 base at J, with 11 bases between the two ends. The CDR3 DNA reads as TGTGCCAGTAGTGCGGGACGGGCGAACACTGAAGCTTTCTTT. This gives the protein CASSAGRANTEAFF.

The V gene is TRBV5-4, the J gene TRBJ1-2; D is possibly TRBD1 (6 bases). Trimming stripped 0 bases from V and 8 bases from J, with 8 bases between. This CDR3 region has 12 residues. Germline CDR1 reads SGHNT; CDR2 reads YYREEE (reference sequence). This CDR3 reads CASSLAGGGYTF. The CDR3 bases are TGTGCCAGCAGCTTGGCGGGGGGCGGCTACACCTTC.

This clone has a single count. J is TRBJ2-2 and V is TRBV7-2; 8 bases agree with TRBD1. Germline CDR1 SGHTA, CDR2 FQGNSA. V lost 6 bases, J lost 4 bases, and 10 bases stayed unmatched. The CDR3 has 16 residues. The CDR3 sequence is CASSSRTGQPTGELFF. The CDR3 coding sequence is TGTGCCAGCAGTTCGCGGACAGGGCAACCCACCGGGGAGCTGTTTTTT.

This clone was seen just once. The rearrangement links TRBV7-2 to TRBJ2-1; D is possibly TRBD2 (6 bases). Trimming removed 4 bases from V and 6 bases from J, with 25 bases in between. The CDR3 is made up of 18 amino acids. Germline V gene sequence: CDR1 SGHTA, CDR2 FQGNSA. In DNA, the CDR3 is TGTGCCAGCAGCTCCTCTCGGGGGAGACCCGCTCACCGCAATGAGCAGTTCTTC. Its translation: CASSSSRGRPAHRNEQFF.

The rearrangement joins TRBV5-8 to TRBJ1-4; 9 nucleotides agree with TRBD1. J was trimmed by 5 bases and V by 4 bases; bases with no gene match: 6. Germline V lookup: CDR1 SGHTS, CDR2 YDEGEE. The CDR3 extends over 15 amino acids. CDR3 in amino acids: CASSGGTGLNEKLFF. In DNA form, the CDR3 reads TGTGCCAGCAGCGGGGGGACAGGGCTCAATGAAAAACTGTTTTTT.